The 26 T cell receptor beta chains below come from one sample, sequenced in a study of T cells after yellow fever vaccination. TCRdb reprocessed the 5' RACE reads via MiXCR and lists one record per CDR3 protein. The data show under 200,000 distinct CDR3 sequences, with 6% to 7.5% seen just once and under 3% held by the top ten. The sample consisted of CD4+ T cells sorted from PBMCs, taken more than 4 days after the first yellow fever vaccination. The source is a man between 18 and 35 years old who received the YFV17D yellow fever vaccine.

This clonotype came up many times. The chain is built from TRBV5-1 and TRBJ2-5, with D possibly TRBD1 on 5 matching bases. The V end was cut by 2 bases, the J end by 14 bases, with 19 bases between. The germline CDR1 and CDR2 sequences are SGHRS and YFSETQ. This CDR3 region has 13 residues. Written as DNA, the CDR3 is TGCGCCAGCAGCTTATCGCAGGGCGCGGTATCTTACTTC. It specifies CASSLSQGAVSYF.

There are a few counts of this clonotype. This chain connects TRBV7-2 to TRBJ2-1, with D perhaps matching TRBD1 (6 bases). V was clipped by 1 base and J by 2 bases, with 12 bases between them. The CDR3 length is 16 residues. Looked up from germline, CDR1 is SGHTA and CDR2 is FQGNSA. The DNA of the CDR3 is TGTGCCAGCAGCTTAGTGTCAGGGGTAACCTACAATGAGCAGTTCTTC. Its translation is CASSLVSGVTYNEQFF.

This clonotype was found many times. The gene calls are TRBV27 and TRBJ2-1, with 14 positions matching TRBD2. V was pared by 2 bases and J by 3 bases, with 9 bases of the junction left unmatched. There are 19 residues in the CDR3. The germline V gene encodes CDR1 MNHEY and CDR2 SMNVEV (reference sequence). CDR3 region: CASSLGLAGGTSLYNEQFF. CDR3 sequence (DNA): TGTGCCAGCAGTTTAGGACTAGCGGGGGGCACTTCTCTCTACAATGAGCAGTTCTTC.

This chain's CDR3 is CASSKNRGNQPQHF. The CDR3 bases are TGTGCCAGTAGTAAAAACAGGGGGAATCAGCCCCAGCATTTT. J is TRBJ1-5 and V is TRBV19; 8 nucleotides agree with TRBD1. J lost 4 bases, V lost 4 bases, and 3 bases had no gene match. Germline lookup yields CDR1 LNHDA and CDR2 SQIVND (reference sequence). This CDR3 spans 14 amino acids.

This chain joins TRBV3-1 and TRBJ1-2; D not resolved. The CDR3 totals 15 residues. The V gene's germline CDR1 is LGHDT and CDR2 YNNKEL (reference sequence). Trimming took 11 bases from V and 0 from J, leaving 19 bases between them. For the CDR3, the DNA is TGTGCCTTCAGTCCGCGGGCCTTTTCTAACTATGGCTACACCTTC. Translation: CAFSPRAFSNYGYTF.

The chain couples TRBV18 to TRBJ2-7, with 10 nucleotides matching TRBD1. Losses at the gene ends were 4 bases for V and 7 bases for J; bases not matched to a gene: 4. Per germline, CDR1 KGHSH and CDR2 LQKENI. The CDR3 has 13 amino acids. For the CDR3, the DNA is TGTGCCAGCTCACGCGGGACAGGGGAAGAGCAGTACGTC. Its protein is CASSRGTGEEQYV.

This clonotype was recorded many times. The gene calls are TRBV3-1 and TRBJ1-2; D is ambiguous. Germline CDR1 is LGHDT and CDR2 is YNNKEL (reference sequence). Trimming removed 2 bases at V and 6 bases at J, with 10 bases between. There are 13 residues in the CDR3. CDR3: CASSQLGGHGYTF. CDR3 nucleotide sequence: TGTGCCAGCAGCCAACTCGGAGGACATGGCTACACCTTC.

This clonotype has a count of ten or more. This chain joins TRBV7-9 and TRBJ2-5; either TRBD1 or TRBD2 may fit D (5 bases each). Germline CDR1 SEHNR, CDR2 FQNEAQ (reference sequence). The CDR3 consists of 14 residues. V was cut by 4 bases and J by 1 base, with 10 bases left in between. CDR3 amino acids: CASSSQGPQETQYF. The CDR3 bases are TGTGCCAGCAGCTCTCAGGGACCCCAAGAGACCCAGTACTTC.

This clonotype was seen repeatedly, ten times or more. The CDR3 is CAIRTTGGRETQYF. The DNA of the CDR3 is TGTGCCATCAGAACAACAGGGGGCAGGGAGACCCAGTACTTC. The chain carries TRBV10-3 and TRBJ2-5; the match to TRBD1 covers 9 bases. The CDR3 totals 14 residues. The germline V gene has CDR1 ENHRY and CDR2 SYGVKD. With 6 bases clipped from V and 5 bases from J, the junction kept 7 bases outside the gene matches.

This clonotype was counted many times. The chain carries TRBV6-6 and TRBJ2-5, with D unresolved. Between the trimmed V and J ends, which lost 2 bases and 5 bases, there was a span of 6 bases. CDR3 length: 12 residues. CDR1 and CDR2 (germline): MNHNY, SVGAGI (reference sequence). The CDR3 loop is CASSYDAETQYF. The CDR3 nucleotides read TGTGCCAGCAGTTACGACGCGGAGACCCAGTACTTC.

The table lists this clonotype with a count of one. With a much larger clone just one base away, this may be a read error. The chain is built from TRBV6-2 or TRBV6-3 and TRBJ2-7; 9 bases are a match to TRBD1. The CDR3 is 16 amino acids. V lost 5 bases, J lost 2 bases, and 10 bases stayed unmatched. Germline V CDR1 and CDR2: MNHEY, SVGEGT. The CDR3 DNA is TGTGCCAGCAGTCACCTAGGGACAGGGAAGACCTACGAGCAGTACTTC. This translates into CASSHLGTGKTYEQYF.

This clonotype was counted at least ten times. The chain combines TRBV7-2 with TRBJ2-5; no clear D. Trimming cost V 1 base and J 7 bases, with 13 bases left between them. This CDR3 is built from 14 residues. Germline assignment: CDR1 SGHTA and CDR2 FQGNSA. The CDR3 DNA sequence: TGTGCCAGCAGCTTAGGACCCCTCGACTCGACCCAGTACTTC. It encodes CASSLGPLDSTQYF. The complete variable domain, with remaining parts taken from reference TRBV7-2 and TRBJ2-5, reads GAGVSQSPSNKVTEKGKDVELRCDPISGHTALYWYRQSLGQGLEFLIYFQGNSAPDKSGLPSDRFSAERTGGSVSTLTIQRTQQEDSAVYLCASSLGPLDSTQYFGPGTRLLVL.

This clonotype has just a few counts. The V gene is TRBV5-1, the J gene TRBJ2-1, with D maybe TRBD1 (6 bases). The CDR3 is made up of 16 amino acids. Germline V gives CDR1 SGHRS, CDR2 YFSETQ. The V end was cut by 4 bases, the J end by 3 bases, with 17 bases between. CDR3 region: CASSPPDSPYYNEQFF. The CDR3 DNA follows: TGCGCCAGCAGCCCCCCGGACAGTCCCTACTACAATGAGCAGTTCTTC. Supplemented by reference TRBV5-1 and TRBJ2-1, the full variable domain reads KAGVTQTPRYLIKTRGQQVTLSCSPISGHRSVSWYQQTPGQGLQFLFEYFSETQRNKGNFPGRFSGRQFSNSRSEMNVSTLELGDSALYLCASSPPDSPYYNEQFFGPGTRLTVL.

This clonotype was detected many times. The chain employs TRBV13 and TRBJ2-7; a possible D gene is TRBD1 (6 bases). The germline V gene encodes CDR1 PRHDT and CDR2 FYEKMQ (reference sequence). The CDR3 has 15 residues. V lost 8 bases to trimming and J lost 2 bases, with 19 bases between them. The CDR3 bases are TGTGCCAGCGGACCCGCGCGCAGGGGAACCTACGAGCAGTACTTC. It codes for CASGPARRGTYEQYF. Based on the CDR3 plus reference TRBV13 and TRBJ2-7, the full variable domain is AAGVIQSPRHLIKEKRETATLKCYPIPRHDTVYWYQQGPGQDPQFLISFYEKMQSDKGSIPDRFSAQQFSDYHSELNMSSLELGDSALYFCASGPARRGTYEQYFGPGTRLTVT.

This clonotype was recorded at least ten times. J is TRBJ2-2 and V is TRBV10-3; 7 nucleotides match TRBD2. The CDR3 spans 17 residues. The V and J ends lost 6 bases and 3 bases, in that order; junction bases with no gene match: 13. The germline V gene encodes CDR1 ENHRY and CDR2 SYGVKD. The CDR3 reads CAIRGTTQELYTGELFF. DNA of the CDR3: TGTGCCATCAGAGGGACTACGCAGGAATTGTACACCGGGGAGCTGTTTTTT.

This clonotype was found many times. The chain recombines TRBV5-1 with TRBJ2-1; possibly TRBD2 for D (5 bases). Germline V gives CDR1 SGHRS, CDR2 YFSETQ. The CDR3 runs 15 residues. V lost 0 bases and J 6 bases, leaving 13 bases between the germline ends. In DNA form, the CDR3 reads TGCGCCAGCAGCTTGGCCTTAGCGTTGCTCAATGAGCAGTTCTTC. It encodes CASSLALALLNEQFF.

Concerning this clonotype itself: The CDR3 end shows no conserved phenylalanine or tryptophan, and so a read error is likely. The chain has TRBV27 and TRBJ2-2; D is unclear. Germline V CDR1 and CDR2: MNHEY, SMNVEV (reference sequence). This CDR3 has 15 residues. CDR3 residues: CASSTSLTNTGELFC. The CDR3 DNA follows: TGTGCCAGCAGCACAAGTCTTACGAACACTGGGGAGCTGTTTTGT.

This rearrangement joins TRBV5-1 to TRBJ1-4; no definite D call. Germline lookup yields CDR1 SGHRS and CDR2 YFSETQ. CDR3 size: 15 residues. The V end was cut by 0 bases, the J end by 5 bases, with 11 bases between. The CDR3 spells CASSLGLPLNEKLFF. DNA of the CDR3: TGCGCCAGCAGCTTGGGCTTGCCCTTGAATGAAAAACTGTTTTTT.

The V call is TRBV4-2, the J call TRBJ2-4, with D unresolved. CDR3 length: 16 amino acids. V was pared by 4 bases and J by 0 bases, with 13 bases between. Per the germline V gene, CDR1 is LGHNA and CDR2 is YNFKEQ. As DNA, the CDR3 is TGTGCCAGCAGCCCCGGGCTCTTACTAGCCAAAAACATTCAGTACTTC. It encodes CASSPGLLLAKNIQYF.

This clonotype was picked up many times. V usage is TRBV7-3 and J usage is TRBJ2-3; 7 bases are a match to TRBD1. Losses at the gene ends were 5 bases for V and 1 base for J; bases not matched to a gene: 9. The CDR3 sequence is 16 residues long. The germline gives CDR1 SGHTA, CDR2 FQGTGA. The CDR3 here is CASSLQGLGGTDTQYF. In nucleotides, the CDR3 is TGTGCCAGCAGCCTACAGGGGTTAGGGGGCACAGATACGCAGTATTTT.

The table lists this clonotype with many counts. CDR3 nucleotide sequence: TGTGCCAGCAGCCAAACCCAGGACACCGAGCAGTACGTC. This translates into CASSQTQDTEQYV. The V call is TRBV7-2, the J call TRBJ2-7; D possibly corresponds to TRBD1 (5 bases). V was clipped by 5 bases and J by 6 bases, with 14 bases between them. Per the germline V gene, CDR1 is SGHTA and CDR2 is FQGNSA. The CDR3 extends over 13 amino acids.

This clonotype was found a few times. The J gene is TRBJ1-5, the V gene TRBV5-5; 8 bases agree with TRBD1. Looked up from germline, CDR1 is SGHKS and CDR2 is YYEKEE (reference sequence). The CDR3 length is 16 residues. V dropped 1 base and J dropped 5; count of bases not matched to a gene: 8. DNA of the CDR3: TGTGCCAGCAGCTTGTCTTCCGGACAGGGCTATCAGCCCCAGCATTTT. Amino acids: CASSLSSGQGYQPQHF.

Worth noting for this clonotype: A much larger clone differs from this one at a single base, so this may be a read error. J is TRBJ2-3 and V is TRBV3-1; D may correspond to TRBD1 or TRBD2 (6 bases each). The germline V gene has CDR1 LGHDT and CDR2 YNNKEL (reference sequence). This CDR3 region has 15 residues. The CDR3 DNA sequence: TGTGCCTGCAGCCAAGGAACGGGGGCGAGGGATACGCAGTATTTT. Protein sequence: CACSQGTGARDTQYF.

This clonotype appeared many times. The V call is TRBV7-2, the J call TRBJ2-7; D is perhaps TRBD1 (6 bases). The CDR3 has 11 residues. V was shortened by 4 bases and J by 8 bases, with 9 bases between the two germline ends. CDR1 SGHTA and CDR2 FQGNSA come from the germline V gene. The CDR3, as DNA: TGTGCCAGCAGCTCCGGACAGAAGCAGTACTTC. Its translation is CASSSGQKQYF.

The genes are TRBV27 and TRBJ2-3; TRBD1 is a possible D gene (5 bases). CDR1 and CDR2 from the germline V gene are MNHEY and SMNVEV (reference sequence). This CDR3 contains 15 residues. V was trimmed by 2 bases and J by 6 bases, leaving 15 bases between them. DNA for the CDR3: TGTGCCAGCAGTTTAAGGGGTGGTTATGGGGATACGCAGTATTTT. Its translation is CASSLRGGYGDTQYF.

V and J are TRBV4-3 and TRBJ2-7; the match to TRBD1 covers 8 bases. Germline V lookup: CDR1 LGHNA, CDR2 YSLEER. The trim removed 0 bases at V and 5 bases at J, leaving 9 bases unmatched. The CDR3 runs 16 residues. The CDR3 reads CASSQDWRTGFDEQYV. The CDR3 DNA is TGCGCCAGCAGCCAAGACTGGCGGACAGGGTTCGACGAGCAGTACGTC.